The present TCR beta chain was sequenced within a study of T cell responses to AZD1222 COVID-19 vaccine. Study conclusions and caveats: Increases in Spike-specific TCR breadth and depth were seen after two AZD1222 doses. Seropositive at baseline were only a handful of AZD1222 recipients. Among vaccine-associated CD4 TCRs, coverage spanned spike, with dominance at 160-218 and 743-854.

J was trimmed by 6 bases and V by 4 bases; bases with no gene match: 9. Germline V CDR1 and CDR2: KGHDR, SFDVKD. This CDR3 comprises 16 residues. As regards this clone: Antigen: not known.

Method: immunoSEQ multiplex PCR; TCRdb's copy keeps in-frame clones and lacks some. The sample includes tens of thousands of clones, around 80% seen only once; the top ten take 52%. The input for sequencing was peripheral blood, taken on day 0 of AZD1222 vaccination. The V call is TRBV24-1, the J call TRBJ2-2; 8 bases fit TRBD1. The clonotype was recovered from an adult in good health. The CDR3: CATSDSDRGSAGELFF. The DNA of the CDR3 is TGTGCCACCAGTGACTCCGACAGGGGTAGTGCCGGGGAGCTGTTTTTT.